The 12 T cell receptor beta chains below were found in one sample sequenced in a study of T cell responses to AZD1222 COVID-19 vaccine. Using immunoSEQ multiplex PCR, the repertoire was profiled, and TCRdb retains in-frame clones only, with some absent. The table has about 140,000 clones, approximately 88% seen once; the top ten hold 2.9%. Sequenced here: peripheral blood, sampled on day 0 of AZD1222 vaccination. Every receptor here comes from an adult in good health.

The rearrangement joins TRBV6-2 or TRBV6-3 to TRBJ2-3; 7 bases fit TRBD2. Trimming cost V 2 bases and J 4 bases; bases outside gene matches: 0. The germline V gene encodes CDR1 MNHEY and CDR2 SVGEGT. This CDR3 has 13 residues. The CDR3 DNA is TGTGCCAGCAGTTACCGGGAGGCAGATACGCAGTATTTT. This sequence encodes CASSYREADTQYF.

CDR3 protein: CATREWEVPYEQYF. CDR3 nucleotides: TGTGCCACCCGAGAGTGGGAGGTCCCCTACGAGCAGTACTTC. The chain combines TRBV10-3 with TRBJ2-7, with D possibly matching TRBD2 (6 bases). Trimming left V 10 bases short and J 2 bases short, with 18 bases between. The CDR3 is 14 residues long. CDR1 is ENHRY, CDR2 SYGVKD, per germline.

Only a few counts were recorded for this clone. V is TRBV6-6 and J is TRBJ1-1; D perhaps matches TRBD1 (6 bases). The CDR3 covers 14 residues. With 6 bases removed from V and 3 bases from J, the gap between germline ends came to 14 bases. Per the germline V gene, CDR1 is MNHNY and CDR2 is SVGAGI (reference sequence). The CDR3 DNA reads TGTGCCAGCAGCCCACAGGGCTCTGACACTGAAGCTTTCTTT. This gives the protein CASSPQGSDTEAFF.

The V and J genes are TRBV14 and TRBJ1-1; D not resolved. This CDR3 is built from 13 residues. V gave up 2 bases and J gave up 1 base, with 5 bases separating them. Looked up from germline, CDR1 is SGHDN and CDR2 is FVKESK. The CDR3 DNA is TGTGCCAGCAGCCAATGGGAGAACACTGAAGCTTTCTTT. Amino acids: CASSQWENTEAFF.

The rearrangement joins TRBV7-7 to TRBJ2-3; weak D call: TRBD1 (7 bases). The CDR3 totals 18 residues. Trimming removed 0 bases at V and 7 bases at J, with 23 bases between. CDR1 is SSHAT, CDR2 FNYEAQ, per germline (reference sequence). DNA for the CDR3: TGTGCCAGCAGCTTAGCTGGGGGTCCCGGCAGGGGGGTTTATACGCAGTATTTT. Its translation is CASSLAGGPGRGVYTQYF.

V usage is TRBV5-6 and J usage is TRBJ1-2; 9 bases map to TRBD1. Germline V CDR1 and CDR2: SGHDT, YYEEEE. There are 12 residues in the CDR3. V lost 7 bases to trimming and J lost 5 bases; unmatched junction nucleotides: 3. CDR3 loop: CASFGQGYGYTF. The CDR3 region has the DNA TGTGCCAGCTTCGGACAGGGGTATGGCTACACCTTC.

This chain joins TRBV4-2 and TRBJ1-2, with D uncertain. CDR3 length: 16 residues. Trimming stripped 0 bases from V and 5 bases from J, with 16 bases between. Germline V CDR1 and CDR2: LGHNA, YNFKEQ. The CDR3 sequence: CASSQEPHIPSYGYTF. For the CDR3, the DNA is TGTGCCAGCAGCCAAGAACCCCATATCCCCTCTTATGGCTACACCTTC.

The chain couples TRBV7-8 to TRBJ2-1, with D perhaps TRBD2 (7 bases). Per germline, CDR1 SGHVS and CDR2 FQNEAQ. V was cut by 1 base and J by 8 bases, with 12 bases left in between. CDR3 length: 14 residues. Written as DNA, the CDR3 is TGTGCCAGCAGCTTAGGTGGGGGGGCCCATGAGCAGTTCTTC. Amino acids: CASSLGGGAHEQFF.

The genes are TRBV2 and TRBJ1-1; 9 positions match TRBD1. With 3 bases clipped from V and 5 bases from J, the junction kept 7 bases outside the gene matches. CDR1 and CDR2 from the germline V gene are SNHLY and FYNNEI. This CDR3 contains 15 residues. The CDR3 here is CASSDRDRELTEAFF. Here the CDR3 DNA reads TGTGCCAGCAGTGACCGGGACAGGGAACTGACTGAAGCTTTCTTT. Filled out from reference TRBV2 and TRBJ1-1, the complete variable domain reads EPEVTQTPSHQVTQMGQEVILRCVPISNHLYFYWYRQILGQKVEFLVSFYNNEISEKSEIFDDQFSVERPDGSNFTLKIRSTKLEDSAMYFCASSDRDRELTEAFFGQGTRLTVV.

J is TRBJ2-3 and V is TRBV30, with TRBD2 identical over 11 bases. Germline lookup yields CDR1 GTSNPN and CDR2 SVGIG (reference sequence). The CDR3 length is 17 residues. The junction had 5 bases not matched to a gene; V was cut back by 0 bases and J by 0 bases. The DNA for the CDR3 is TGTGCCTGGAGTGTAGGGACTAGCGGTATTAGCACAGATACGCAGTATTTT. Amino acids: CAWSVGTSGISTDTQYF. The full variable domain, completed using reference TRBV30 and TRBJ2-3, is SQTIHQWPATLVQPVGSPLSLECTVEGTSNPNLYWYRQAAGRGLQLLFYSVGIGQISSEVPQNLSASRPQDRQFILSSKKLLLSDSGFYLCAWSVGTSGISTDTQYFGPGTRLTVL.

There are a few counts of this clone. The chain links TRBV5-1 to TRBJ2-3; unclear D gene. This CDR3 region has 13 residues. Trimming cost V 2 bases and J 4 bases, with 8 bases left between them. Germline V CDR1 and CDR2: SGHRS, YFSETQ. The CDR3 region has the DNA TGCGCCAGCAGCTTAAGTAGCCCAGATACGCAGTATTTT. Protein sequence: CASSLSSPDTQYF.

This clone was counted a single time. The chain combines TRBV30 with TRBJ1-1; D is unclear. V was cut by 5 bases and J by 3 bases, with 13 bases left in between. The CDR3 length is 13 residues. The germline CDR1 and CDR2 sequences are GTSNPN and SVGIG (reference sequence). In DNA form, the CDR3 reads TGTGCCTGGCAACCCGGAGTTTACACTGAAGCTTTCTTT. As protein: CAWQPGVYTEAFF.